The present TCR beta chain was sequenced within a study of cytotoxic CD8 clonotypes in ibrutinib-treated CLL. About the research overall: IGHV unmutated 17 to 18; relapsed/refractory around twelve; treatment-naive some 14.

Data came from immunoSEQ multiplex PCR; TCRdb stores just in-frame clones and leaves some out. Of fewer than 150,000 clones in the sample, around four fifths were seen once. Study results and caveats: A difference in sampling times existed between sustained-remission and progressing patients.

Per the germline V gene, CDR1 is MGHRA and CDR2 is YSYEKL. The V gene end was trimmed by 0 bases and the J gene end by 1 base; junction bases not matched to a gene: 6. The CDR3 has 17 residues. Concerning this clone: Its matching antigen is unknown.

The sample was PBMCs, taken after 24 months of ibrutinib treatment. The chain carries TRBV4-1 and TRBJ2-5, with 9 bases that match TRBD1. The TCR comes from a human donor with chronic lymphocytic leukemia. The CDR3 sequence is CASSQDRTGATQETQYF. In DNA, the CDR3 is TGCGCCAGCAGCCAAGATCGGACAGGGGCTACCCAAGAGACCCAGTACTTC.